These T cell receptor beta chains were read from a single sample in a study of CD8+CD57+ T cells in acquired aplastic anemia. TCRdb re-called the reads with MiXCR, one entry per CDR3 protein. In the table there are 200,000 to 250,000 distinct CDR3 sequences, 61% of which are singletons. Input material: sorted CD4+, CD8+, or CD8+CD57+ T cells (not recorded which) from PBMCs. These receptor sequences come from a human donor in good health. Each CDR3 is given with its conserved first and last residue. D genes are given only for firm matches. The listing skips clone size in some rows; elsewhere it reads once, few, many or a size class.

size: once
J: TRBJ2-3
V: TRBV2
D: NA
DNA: TGTGCCAGCAGTGAGGACGTTTTCCCCCCCCGATTT
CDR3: CASSEDVFPPRF

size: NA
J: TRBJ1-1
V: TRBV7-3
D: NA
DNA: TGTGCCAGCAGCCCCCTAGCCAACACTGAAGCTTTCTTT
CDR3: CASSPLANTEAFF

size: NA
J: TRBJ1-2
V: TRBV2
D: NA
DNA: TGTGCCAGCAGTGAAGGGGTATTATCCTATGGCTACACCTTC
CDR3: CASSEGVLSYGYTF

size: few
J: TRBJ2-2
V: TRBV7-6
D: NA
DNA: TGTGCCAGCAGCTTAGCAGGGGGGACGAACACCGGGGAGCTGTTTTTT
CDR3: CASSLAGGTNTGELFF

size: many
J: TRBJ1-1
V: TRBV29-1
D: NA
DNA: TGCAGCGTTACGAGGGGAGATCCGAACACTGAAGCTTTCTTT
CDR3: CSVTRGDPNTEAFF

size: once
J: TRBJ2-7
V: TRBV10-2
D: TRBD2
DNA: TGTGCCAGCAGCCAAGATAGGAGGCTAGCGGGGGGTGGATCCTACGAGCAGTACTTC
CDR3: CASSQDRRLAGGGSYEQYF

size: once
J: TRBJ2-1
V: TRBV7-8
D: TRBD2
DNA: TGTGTCAGCAGCCCCGGGACTACATCTGAGCAGTTCTTC
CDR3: CVSSPGTTSEQFF

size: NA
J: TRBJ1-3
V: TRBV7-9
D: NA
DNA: TGTGCCAGCAGTGGGGGCACCGGGAGCTCTGGAAACACCATATATTTT
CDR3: CASSGGTGSSGNTIYF

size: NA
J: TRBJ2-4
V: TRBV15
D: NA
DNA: TGTGCCACCAGCGATCATAAGGGACCCGCCAAAAACATTCAGTACTTC
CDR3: CATSDHKGPAKNIQYF

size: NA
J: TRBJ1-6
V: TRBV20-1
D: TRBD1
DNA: TGCAGTGTCGGGACAGAAACTAATTCACCCCTCCACTTT
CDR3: CSVGTETNSPLHF

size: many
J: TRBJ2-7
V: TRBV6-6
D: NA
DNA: TGTGCCAGCAGTTACTCGATGGTCTACGAGCAGTACTTC
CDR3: CASSYSMVYEQYF

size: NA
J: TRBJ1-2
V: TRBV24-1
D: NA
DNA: TGTGCCACCAGTGATCAACGAGAGAACTATGGCTACACCTTC
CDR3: CATSDQRENYGYTF